These 26 T cell receptor beta chains were sequenced from one sample in a study of blood T cell repertoires in COVID-19. Assay: immunoSEQ multiplex PCR; the TCRdb copy retains only in-frame clones and omits some. The sample holds roughly 300,000 clones, around four fifths seen once. The sequenced sample consisted of peripheral blood. Receptors originate from a woman in her 50s who had recovered from COVID-19.

This chain joins TRBV2 and TRBJ1-5; 9 positions agree with TRBD1. The CDR3 has 13 residues. Germline loops: CDR1 SNHLY, CDR2 FYNNEI. Germline trimming cut 6 bases from V and 7 bases from J; bases unmatched to any gene: 4. Here the CDR3 reads CASSEGQGQPQHF. For the CDR3, the DNA is TGTGCCAGCAGCGAGGGACAGGGACAGCCCCAGCATTTT.

V usage is TRBV19 and J usage is TRBJ2-5; the D gene is possibly TRBD2 (6 bases). Germline loops: CDR1 LNHDA, CDR2 SQIVND (reference sequence). Trimming took 3 bases from V and 5 from J, leaving 16 bases between them. CDR3 size: 15 residues. The CDR3 DNA reads as TGTGCCAGTAGTATTGTCGGACTACCGGTGGAGACCCAGTACTTC. Protein sequence: CASSIVGLPVETQYF.

This clone was recorded only once. This chain joins TRBV7-6 and TRBJ2-7, with TRBD1 matching over 9 bases. The CDR3 sequence is 14 residues long. Germline V gene lookup returns CDR1 SGHVS and CDR2 FNYEAQ. Unmatched junction bases numbered 4, after V lost 5 bases and J lost 2 bases. The DNA for the CDR3 is TGTGCCAGCAGCCCTGGGACAGGGCCCTACGAGCAGTACTTC. As protein: CASSPGTGPYEQYF.

This chain links TRBV5-1 with TRBJ2-7, with 8 bases identical to TRBD2. V shed 3 bases, J shed 5 bases, and the junction held 7 bases outside the gene matches. There are 14 residues in the CDR3. Germline V gives CDR1 SGHRS, CDR2 YFSETQ. The CDR3 spells CASSWEGLVNEQYF. The CDR3 coding sequence is TGCGCCAGCAGCTGGGAGGGACTAGTTAACGAGCAGTACTTC.

The rearrangement uses TRBV7-2 and TRBJ1-6, with TRBD1 identical over 9 bases. This CDR3 comprises 16 residues. Per germline, CDR1 SGHTA and CDR2 FQGNSA. With 5 bases clipped from V and 6 bases from J, the junction kept 8 bases outside the gene matches. Here the CDR3 reads CASSPTGTGFNSPLHF. In nucleotides, the CDR3 is TGTGCCAGCAGCCCGACCGGGACAGGGTTTAATTCACCCCTCCACTTT.

This sequence joins TRBV11-3 and TRBJ2-5, with 7 positions matching TRBD1. The J segment lost 5 bases and the V segment lost 5 bases, leaving 5 bases of the junction unmatched. Germline V lookup: CDR1 SGHNT, CDR2 YENEEA. CDR3 length: 13 amino acids. The CDR3 DNA sequence: TGTGCCAGCAGCCTGGGACAGTTGGAGACCCAGTACTTC. Protein product: CASSLGQLETQYF.

The V and J genes are TRBV30 and TRBJ2-7; D call uncertain. Germline V gene lookup returns CDR1 GTSNPN and CDR2 SVGIG (reference sequence). The CDR3 length is 12 residues. The germline V and J ends were trimmed by 2 bases and 2 bases, with 7 bases remaining between them. The CDR3 reads CAWSSSAYEQYF. The CDR3 DNA follows: TGTGCCTGGAGTTCCTCTGCCTACGAGCAGTACTTC.

This clone was detected a few times. The chain employs TRBV19 and TRBJ1-5; TRBD1 is a possible D gene (5 bases). The CDR3 sequence is 13 residues long. V was pared by 3 bases and J by 4 bases, with 7 bases between. In germline, CDR1 is LNHDA, CDR2 SQIVND (reference sequence). The CDR3 region is CASSMDINQPQHF. The CDR3 DNA reads TGTGCCAGTAGTATGGACATTAATCAGCCCCAGCATTTT.

This rearrangement joins TRBV5-1 to TRBJ2-5; 10 nucleotides match TRBD2. The V and J ends lost 4 bases and 6 bases, in that order; junction bases with no gene match: 9. This CDR3 spans 15 amino acids. CDR1 is SGHRS, CDR2 YFSETQ, per germline. Written as DNA, the CDR3 is TGCGCCAGCAGCGAAGCTAGCGGGAGCGGGAAGACCCAGTACTTC. It is translated as CASSEASGSGKTQYF.

This sequence joins TRBV5-1 and TRBJ1-1; D call uncertain. The germline V and J ends were trimmed by 3 bases and 1 base, with 7 bases remaining between them. The germline V gene has CDR1 SGHRS and CDR2 YFSETQ. This CDR3 is 13 amino acids long. The CDR3: CASSWTRNTEAFF. CDR3 nucleotide sequence: TGCGCCAGCAGCTGGACTAGGAACACTGAAGCTTTCTTT.

The chain employs TRBV9 and TRBJ1-3; D perhaps matches TRBD1 (5 bases). The V gene's germline CDR1 is SGDLS and CDR2 YYNGEE. The CDR3 contains 14 residues. V was pared by 5 bases and J by 3 bases, with 12 bases between. As DNA, the CDR3 is TGTGCCAGCAGTCTGGGAGGGGATGGAAACACCATATATTTT. Protein: CASSLGGDGNTIYF. Complete variable domain (other parts from reference TRBV9 and TRBJ1-3): DSGVTQTPKHLITATGQRVTLRCSPRSGDLSVYWYQQSLDQGLQFLIQYYNGEERAKGNILERFSAQQFPDLHSELNLSSLELGDSALYFCASSLGGDGNTIYFGEGSWLTVV.

This chain links TRBV4-2 with TRBJ2-5; TRBD1 matches at 11 bases. V was pared by 1 base and J by 4 bases, with 8 bases of the junction left unmatched. CDR3 length equals 17 residues. Germline V lookup: CDR1 LGHNA, CDR2 YNFKEQ. CDR3 nucleotides: TGTGCCAGCAGCCAAGGCCTGGGACAGGGGGTCCGAGAGACCCAGTACTTC. It specifies CASSQGLGQGVRETQYF.

A word on this clone: It differs at one base from a far larger clone, so likely a read error. This chain links TRBV25-1 with TRBJ2-3, with D perhaps TRBD2 (6 bases). The CDR3 totals 14 residues. Trimming shortened V by 3 bases and J by 2 bases, and 9 bases separated the two germline ends. CDR1 MGHDK and CDR2 SYGVNS come from the germline V gene. The CDR3 reads CASSDRDFTDTQYF. DNA for the CDR3: TGTGCCAGCAGTGATCGGGACTTCACAGATACGCAGTATTTT. The full variable domain, its missing parts supplied by reference TRBV25-1 and TRBJ2-3, is EADIYQTPRYLVIGTGKKITLECSQTMGHDKMYWYQQDPGMELHLIHYSYGVNSTEKGDLSSESTVSRIRTEHFPLTLESARPSHTSQYLCASSDRDFTDTQYFGPGTRLTVL.

This clone has a single count. The chain joins TRBV12-3 or TRBV12-4 to TRBJ1-2, with D tentatively TRBD1 (5 bases). The CDR3 runs 12 residues. Trimming left V 4 bases short and J 5 bases short, with 8 bases between. Here the CDR3 reads CASSSGLYGYTF. The CDR3 nucleotides read TGTGCCAGCAGTTCAGGGTTGTATGGCTACACCTTC.

The gene calls are TRBV7-6 and TRBJ2-2; 13 bases agree with TRBD2. Germline V gene sequence: CDR1 SGHVS, CDR2 FNYEAQ. The junction had 4 bases not matched to a gene; V was cut back by 3 bases and J by 3 bases. The CDR3 is made up of 17 amino acids. CDR3 amino acids: CASSLGLAGSHTGELFF. The DNA for the CDR3 is TGTGCCAGCAGCTTGGGACTAGCGGGGTCCCACACCGGGGAGCTGTTTTTT.

The chain couples TRBV10-3 to TRBJ2-1; TRBD2 aligns across 11 bases. Germline assignment: CDR1 ENHRY and CDR2 SYGVKD. The V gene end was trimmed by 0 bases and the J gene end by 8 bases; junction bases not matched to a gene: 3. The CDR3 is 15 amino acids. This chain's CDR3 is CAISESSGRAYEQFF. Here the CDR3 DNA reads TGTGCCATCAGTGAGTCTAGCGGGAGGGCCTATGAGCAGTTCTTC.

J is TRBJ1-6 and V is TRBV4-1, with 7 bases identical to TRBD1. V shed 5 bases and J 1 base; nucleotides not matched to a gene: 17. The CDR3 contains 20 residues. Germline assignment: CDR1 MGHRA and CDR2 YSYEKL. This CDR3 reads CASSFTPSTGTRSYNSPLHF. CDR3 in DNA: TGCGCCAGCAGCTTTACTCCGTCGACAGGGACCAGATCCTATAATTCACCCCTCCACTTT.

CDR3 sequence reads: CASSKPPARSHPSYEQYF. The CDR3 DNA reads as TGTGCCAGCAGCAAACCGCCCGCGAGGAGCCATCCCTCCTACGAGCAGTACTTC. This chain connects TRBV21-1 to TRBJ2-7; the table's D call, TRBD2, has no DNA check behind it. TRBV21-1 is assigned pseudogene status. The length of the CDR3 is 18 residues.

The genes are TRBV5-1 and TRBJ1-1; TRBD1 matches 7 bases. The CDR3 spans 14 residues. Germline values: CDR1 SGHRS, CDR2 YFSETQ. J lost 1 base, V lost 9 bases, and 9 bases had no gene match. The CDR3 nucleotides are TGCGCCACCAGTCCCGGGACAGCGAACACTGAAGCTTTCTTT. This translates into CATSPGTANTEAFF. Looking up the rest from reference TRBV5-1 and TRBJ1-1 gives the full variable domain: KAGVTQTPRYLIKTRGQQVTLSCSPISGHRSVSWYQQTPGQGLQFLFEYFSETQRNKGNFPGRFSGRQFSNSRSEMNVSTLELGDSALYLCATSPGTANTEAFFGQGTRLTVV.

CDR3 loop: CSTRDFTTEAFF. For the CDR3, the DNA is TGCAGCACCCGGGACTTTACGACGGAAGCTTTCTTT. This rearrangement joins TRBV29-1 to TRBJ1-1; TRBD1 is a possible D gene (5 bases). The CDR3 runs to 12 residues. Germline V gene data show CDR1 as SQVTM and CDR2 as ANQGSEA. The germline V and J ends were trimmed by 8 bases and 8 bases, with 18 bases remaining between them.

The chain recombines TRBV19 with TRBJ1-1, with a tentative D call TRBD1 (6 bases). From germline, CDR1 is LNHDA and CDR2 SQIVND (reference sequence). Between the trimmed V and J ends, which lost 6 bases and 1 base, there was a span of 18 bases. The CDR3 runs 16 residues. The CDR3 spells CASRREGVHGNTEAFF. CDR3 sequence (DNA): TGTGCCAGTAGAAGGGAGGGGGTTCATGGGAACACTGAAGCTTTCTTT.

The chain joins TRBV3-1 (or the pseudogene TRBV3-2) to TRBJ2-3, with 9 nucleotides matching TRBD2. This CDR3 spans 18 amino acids. Germline V gene sequence: CDR1 LGHDT, CDR2 YNNKEL (reference sequence). V was pared by 4 bases and J by 2 bases, with 13 bases of the junction left unmatched. As DNA, the CDR3 is TGTGCCAGCAGCCCTAAGCGGGGGGCCACGTACTTCACAGATACGCAGTATTTT. It translates to CASSPKRGATYFTDTQYF.

The chain has TRBV5-8 and TRBJ1-6; D is uncertain. The V gene's germline CDR1 is SGHTS and CDR2 YDEGEE. The CDR3 is made up of 19 amino acids. Trimming removed 6 bases from V and 2 bases from J, with 24 bases in between. In DNA form, the CDR3 reads TGTGCCAGCACCCTCCTAGGTCCGGGGTCGAACCCCTATAATTCACCCCTCCACTTT. Amino acids: CASTLLGPGSNPYNSPLHF.

This clone was counted a single time. This chain connects TRBV7-9 to TRBJ2-7, with 9 nucleotides matching TRBD2. Germline V lookup: CDR1 SEHNR, CDR2 FQNEAQ (reference sequence). The CDR3 is made up of 15 amino acids. The trim removed 5 bases at V and 3 bases at J, leaving 8 bases unmatched. This CDR3 is CASSGPSGAFYEQYF. The CDR3 bases are TGTGCCAGCAGCGGACCTAGCGGGGCCTTCTACGAGCAGTACTTC. The variable domain in full, with the rest retrieved from reference TRBV7-9 and TRBJ2-7, is DTGVSQNPRHKITKRGQNVTFRCDPISEHNRLYWYRQTLGQGPEFLTYFQNEAQLEKSRLLSDRFSAERPKGSFSTLEIQRTEQGDSAMYLCASSGPSGAFYEQYFGPGTRLTVT.

In this sample, this clone turned up a few times. The V and J genes are TRBV5-6 and TRBJ2-7; 9 bases align to TRBD1. V trimming: 4 bases; J trimming: 6 bases; junction bases outside the gene matches: 5. CDR1 and CDR2 (germline): SGHDT, YYEEEE. The CDR3 is made up of 13 amino acids. CDR3 in amino acids: CASSRDRVGEQYF. CDR3 nucleotide sequence: TGTGCCAGCAGCCGGGACAGGGTTGGCGAGCAGTACTTC.

The count of this clone is one. The chain combines TRBV7-2 with TRBJ1-2, with 7 positions matching TRBD1. Germline V gives CDR1 SGHTA, CDR2 FQGNSA. This CDR3 has 14 amino acids. The V gene end was trimmed by 6 bases and the J gene end by 7 bases; junction bases not matched to a gene: 11. The CDR3 sequence is CASSSMGQLFGYTF. CDR3 in DNA: TGTGCCAGCAGTAGTATGGGACAGCTATTTGGCTACACCTTC.